The present T cell receptor (beta chain) was sequenced within a study of CD8 T cells in ankylosing spondylitis. Study-wide findings and caveats: Disease-linked clones proved CD8+ and comparatively uncommon in peripheral blood. In ankylosing spondylitis patients, matched synovial fluid reportedly showed significant enrichment of disease-linked clones. Reactive arthritis synovial fluid and blood previously showed some of these motif variants. Fewer than 10 highly homologous variants made up a TCR beta motif that seemed to typify ankylosing spondylitis blood.

Germline V gene lookup returns CDR1 SGHTA and CDR2 FQGNSA. The V segment lost 5 bases and the J segment 4 bases; nucleotides outside the gene matches: 9. The CDR3 runs 15 residues. As regards this clonotype: Its matching antigen is unknown.

5'-RACE, quantitative and with molecular barcodes, yielded the TCR beta libraries. MiXCR was run by TCRdb on the 5' RACE reads, yielding one entry per CDR3 protein. The sample has fewer than 400,000 distinct CDR3 sequences, more than 20% seen once. The V and J genes are TRBV7-2 and TRBJ2-3, with 7 nucleotides matching TRBD2. The sequenced material came from blood, either unsorted or a sorted T cell fraction (not recorded which). The clonotype originates from a male donor with ankylosing spondylitis. This chain's CDR3 is CASSQLRLAADTQYF. The CDR3 DNA reads TGTGCCAGCAGCCAACTACGACTAGCTGCAGATACGCAGTATTTT.